This TCR beta chain was identified in a study of beta chain features in type 1 diabetes. What was sequenced were expressed TCRB transcripts, since all of the isolated RNA had been reverse transcribed. Assay: immunoSEQ multiplex PCR; the TCRdb copy retains only in-frame clones and omits some. The sample contains hundreds of thousands of clones, around 15% of which appear only once. The germline V gene has CDR1 MGHRA and CDR2 YSYEKL. This CDR3 has 15 amino acids. Trimming removed 1 base at V and 5 bases at J, with 15 bases between. This clone was counted between two and nine times. The sequence came from a man aged 18 to 30 in good health. The chain uses TRBV4-1 and TRBJ2-7, with D possibly matching TRBD2 (7 bases). The sample comprised naive CD4+ T cells from blood. Here the CDR3 reads CASSQGEGGVHEQYF. The CDR3 DNA reads as TGCGCCAGCAGCCAAGGAGAAGGGGGGGTTCACGAGCAGTACTTC.